This TCR beta chain emerged from a study of vaccination effects on CD4 cells after COVID-19. Study background: Antigen-specific CD4+ T cells were expanded with viral peptide pools in the ViraFEST assay before sequencing. Regarding the study as a whole: Clones induced by infection and by vaccine showed marked clonal contraction late after vaccination.

The CDR3 consists of 15 residues. Trimming pared 3 bases from V and 1 base from J, leaving 9 bases between. Germline assignment: CDR1 SNHLY and CDR2 FYNNEI. Isolating CD4+ T cells followed about 10 days of culture. Vaccinees lacked prior SARS-CoV-2 infection and tested negative for nucleocapsid antibodies. Profiled with immunoSEQ multiplex PCR; TCRdb holds only in-frame clones, not every one. The sample yields about 74,000 clones, roughly three quarters seen once. This clone was counted between two and nine times. The antigen remains unidentified. This receptor was obtained from a human donor who received a COVID-19 vaccine. The genes are TRBV2 and TRBJ2-2; tentative D call: TRBD1 (6 bases). The sample here was CD4+ T cells from PBMCs cultured without peptide, taken before COVID-19 vaccination. The CDR3 sequence: CASSDETGNTGELFF. CDR3 nucleotide sequence: TGTGCCAGCAGTGACGAGACAGGGAACACCGGGGAGCTGTTTTTT.